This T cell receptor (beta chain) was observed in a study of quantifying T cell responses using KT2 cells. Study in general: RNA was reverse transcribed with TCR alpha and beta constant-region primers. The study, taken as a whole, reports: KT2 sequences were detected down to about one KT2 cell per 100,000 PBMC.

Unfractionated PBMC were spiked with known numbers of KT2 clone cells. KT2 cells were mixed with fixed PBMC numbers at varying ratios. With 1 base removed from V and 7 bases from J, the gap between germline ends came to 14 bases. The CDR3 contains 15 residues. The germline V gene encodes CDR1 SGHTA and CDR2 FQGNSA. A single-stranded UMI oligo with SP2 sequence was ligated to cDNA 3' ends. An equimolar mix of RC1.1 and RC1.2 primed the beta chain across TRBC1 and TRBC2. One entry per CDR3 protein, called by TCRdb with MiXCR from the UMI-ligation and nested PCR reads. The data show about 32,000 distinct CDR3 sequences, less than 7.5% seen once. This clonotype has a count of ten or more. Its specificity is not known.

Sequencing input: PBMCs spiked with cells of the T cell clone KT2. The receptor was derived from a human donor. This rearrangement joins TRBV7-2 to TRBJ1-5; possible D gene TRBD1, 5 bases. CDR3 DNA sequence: TGTGCCAGCAGCTTAGGTGTTGGGGCGAGGCAGCCCCAGCATTTT. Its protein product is CASSLGVGARQPQHF.